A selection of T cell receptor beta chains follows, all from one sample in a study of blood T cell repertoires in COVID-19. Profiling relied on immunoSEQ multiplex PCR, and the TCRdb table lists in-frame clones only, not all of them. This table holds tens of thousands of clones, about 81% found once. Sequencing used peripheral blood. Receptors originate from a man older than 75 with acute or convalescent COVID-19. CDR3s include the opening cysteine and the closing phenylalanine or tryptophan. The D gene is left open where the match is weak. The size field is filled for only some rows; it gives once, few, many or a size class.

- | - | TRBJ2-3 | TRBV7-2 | TGTGCCAGCAGGCCGGGGATCGGCACAGATACGCAGTATTTT | CASRPGIGTDTQYF
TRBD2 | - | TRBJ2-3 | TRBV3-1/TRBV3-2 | TGTGCCAGCAGCCGTCGACTAGCGGGGGGGCCAAAAGATACGCAGTATTTT | CASSRRLAGGPKDTQYF
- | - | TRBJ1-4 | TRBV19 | TGTGCCAGTAGTATAGATGGGCAGTCAGCCACTAATGAAAAACTGTTTTTT | CASSIDGQSATNEKLFF
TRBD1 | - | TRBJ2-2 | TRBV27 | TGTGCCAGCAGTTTATCTAGGAACAGGGGCGGGGAGCTGTTTTTT | CASSLSRNRGGELFF
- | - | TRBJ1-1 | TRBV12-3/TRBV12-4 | TGTGCCAGCAGGAACAGCCCGAACACTGAAGCTTTCTTT | CASRNSPNTEAFF
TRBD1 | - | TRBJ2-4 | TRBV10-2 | TGCGCCAGCAGAGCACAGGGGGACAAGGGGGACATTCAGTACTTC | CASRAQGDKGDIQYF
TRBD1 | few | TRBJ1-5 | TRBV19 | TGTGCCAGTAGGGTACAGGGGGCCAATCAGCCCCAGCATTTT | CASRVQGANQPQHF
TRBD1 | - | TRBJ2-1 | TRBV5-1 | TGCGCCAGCAGCTTGCTGGTTTCCCGGACAGGGAACAATGAGCAGTTCTTC | CASSLLVSRTGNNEQFF
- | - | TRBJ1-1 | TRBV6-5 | TGTGCCAGCAGAGATGAAGGACTCTCAAGGAGTGAAGCTTTCTTT | CASRDEGLSRSEAFF
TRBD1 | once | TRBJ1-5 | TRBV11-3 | TGTGCCAGCAGCTTAGGGACAGGGGCTTGGCAGCCCCAGCATTTT | CASSLGTGAWQPQHF
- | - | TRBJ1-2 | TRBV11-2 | TGTGCCAGCAGCCCTGACAGAATTCCAATCTATGGCTACACCTTC | CASSPDRIPIYGYTF
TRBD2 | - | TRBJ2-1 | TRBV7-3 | TGTGCCAGCGCGATTGCGGGGGGGCCACATGAGCAGTTCTTC | CASAIAGGPHEQFF